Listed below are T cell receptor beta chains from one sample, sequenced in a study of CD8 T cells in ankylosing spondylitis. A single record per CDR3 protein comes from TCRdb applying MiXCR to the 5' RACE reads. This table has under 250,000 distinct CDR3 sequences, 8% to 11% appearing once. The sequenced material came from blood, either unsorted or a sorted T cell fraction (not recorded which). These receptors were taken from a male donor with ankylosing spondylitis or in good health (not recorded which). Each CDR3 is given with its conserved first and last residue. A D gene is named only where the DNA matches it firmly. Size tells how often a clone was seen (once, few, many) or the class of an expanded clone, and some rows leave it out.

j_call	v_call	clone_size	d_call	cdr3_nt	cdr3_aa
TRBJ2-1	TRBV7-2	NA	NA	TGTGACAGCAGCTTAGATATTGAGCAGCTCTTC	CDSSLDIEQLF
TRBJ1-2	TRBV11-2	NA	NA	TGTGCCAGCAGCTTAGATCAAGCAGTTAACTATGGCTACACCTTC	CASSLDQAVNYGYTF
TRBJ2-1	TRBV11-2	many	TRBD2	TGTGCCAGCAGCTTAGAGAGTCTAGCGGGAATCTACAATGAGCAGTTCTTC	CASSLESLAGIYNEQFF
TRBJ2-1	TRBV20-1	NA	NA	TGCAGTGCTAGAGATCCGGCAGCTGAGCAGTTCTTC	CSARDPAAEQFF
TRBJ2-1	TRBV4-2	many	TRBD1	TGTGCCAGCAGCACCTGGACAGGGGATGAGCAGTTCTTC	CASSTWTGDEQFF
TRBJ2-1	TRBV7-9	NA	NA	TGTGCCAGCAGCCCGGCCGGGGGACGGTTGTTCTTC	CASSPAGGRLFF
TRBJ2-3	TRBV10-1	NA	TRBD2	TGCGCCAGCAGTCCCCGGGAAGCGGGGGGGCTGGCAGATACGCAGTATTTT	CASSPREAGGLADTQYF
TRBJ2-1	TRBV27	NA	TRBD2	TGTGCCAGCAGTTTATTTGGACTAGTAGGGTACAATGAGCAGTTCTTC	CASSLFGLVGYNEQFF
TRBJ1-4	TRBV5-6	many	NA	TGTGCCAGCAGCCAGGCGCCGGGTCCGGGGGAAAAACTGTTTTTT	CASSQAPGPGEKLFF
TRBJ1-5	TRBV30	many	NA	TGTGCCTGGAGTGTATCTGGGACCGTCCCCAGGATGGAGCATTTT	CAWSVSGTVPRMEHF
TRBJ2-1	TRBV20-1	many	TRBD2	TGCAGTGCTAGAGATCCCCTAGCGGGTCCTCTAGGAAATGAGCAGTTCTTC	CSARDPLAGPLGNEQFF
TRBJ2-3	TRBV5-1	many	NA	TGCGCCAGCGGAGGGGACGGAAGCACAGATACGCAGTATTTT	CASGGDGSTDTQYF
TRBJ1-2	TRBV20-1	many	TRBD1	TGCAGTGCGAGACAGGGGTTGGGCTATGGCTACACCTTC	CSARQGLGYGYTF
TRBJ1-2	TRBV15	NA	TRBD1	TGTGCCACCAGCGAGTGGGACAGGTCTAACTATGGCTACACCTTC	CATSEWDRSNYGYTF
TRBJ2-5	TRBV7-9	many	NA	TGTGCCAGCAGCTTACGCCAACAGGAGACCCAGTACTTC	CASSLRQQETQYF
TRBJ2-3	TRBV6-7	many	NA	TGTGCCAGCAGAACCGGACTCCTGTGCCGCACAGATACGCAGTATTTT	CASRTGLLCRTDTQYF
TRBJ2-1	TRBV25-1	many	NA	TGTGCCAGCAGTCCGGGCAACTACAATGAGCAGTTCTTC	CASSPGNYNEQFF
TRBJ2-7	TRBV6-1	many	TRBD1	TGTGCCAGCAGGGACCTGTCCACAGGGGGGCGAGGCTCCTACGAGCAGTACTTC	CASRDLSTGGRGSYEQYF
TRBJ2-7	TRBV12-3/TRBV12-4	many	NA	TGTGCCAGCAGCCCCAAAGACCATGCTGTGCGGTACTTC	CASSPKDHAVRYF
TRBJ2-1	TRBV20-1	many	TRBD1	TGCAGTGCTAGGTACCCGACAGGGGCCAGAAATGAGCAGTTCTTC	CSARYPTGARNEQFF
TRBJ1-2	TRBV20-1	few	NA	TGCAGTGCTCTTGACCGCGGCCCTAACTATGGCTACACCTTC	CSALDRGPNYGYTF
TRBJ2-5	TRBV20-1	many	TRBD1	TGCAGTGCTTCTCGGACAGGGGAGACCCAGTACTTC	CSASRTGETQYF
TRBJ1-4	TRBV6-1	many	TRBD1	TGTGCCAGCAGCAGGGGGCCGAATGAAAAACTGTTTTTT	CASSRGPNEKLFF